This T cell receptor (beta chain) was identified during a study of identical twins. This clonotype was counted at least ten times. TCRdb used MiXCR to reprocess the 5' RACE reads, holding one entry per CDR3 protein. The sample includes some 500,000 distinct CDR3 sequences, 7.5% to 10% seen only once; the top ten take approximately 3%. The germline CDR1 and CDR2 sequences are SGHRS and YFSETQ. Trimming cost V 4 bases and J 4 bases; bases outside gene matches: 3. The CDR3 sequence is 15 residues long. All of the donors were Caucasians in good health. These data also formed part of another study, on yellow fever vaccine responses in identical twins.

The rearrangement links TRBV5-1 to TRBJ2-1; 12 bases agree with TRBD2. The sequenced material came from PBMCs. This clonotype was sampled from a young woman in good health. CDR3 in amino acids: CASSPTSGRYNEQFF. The CDR3 DNA follows: TGCGCCAGCAGCCCGACTAGCGGGAGATACAATGAGCAGTTCTTC.